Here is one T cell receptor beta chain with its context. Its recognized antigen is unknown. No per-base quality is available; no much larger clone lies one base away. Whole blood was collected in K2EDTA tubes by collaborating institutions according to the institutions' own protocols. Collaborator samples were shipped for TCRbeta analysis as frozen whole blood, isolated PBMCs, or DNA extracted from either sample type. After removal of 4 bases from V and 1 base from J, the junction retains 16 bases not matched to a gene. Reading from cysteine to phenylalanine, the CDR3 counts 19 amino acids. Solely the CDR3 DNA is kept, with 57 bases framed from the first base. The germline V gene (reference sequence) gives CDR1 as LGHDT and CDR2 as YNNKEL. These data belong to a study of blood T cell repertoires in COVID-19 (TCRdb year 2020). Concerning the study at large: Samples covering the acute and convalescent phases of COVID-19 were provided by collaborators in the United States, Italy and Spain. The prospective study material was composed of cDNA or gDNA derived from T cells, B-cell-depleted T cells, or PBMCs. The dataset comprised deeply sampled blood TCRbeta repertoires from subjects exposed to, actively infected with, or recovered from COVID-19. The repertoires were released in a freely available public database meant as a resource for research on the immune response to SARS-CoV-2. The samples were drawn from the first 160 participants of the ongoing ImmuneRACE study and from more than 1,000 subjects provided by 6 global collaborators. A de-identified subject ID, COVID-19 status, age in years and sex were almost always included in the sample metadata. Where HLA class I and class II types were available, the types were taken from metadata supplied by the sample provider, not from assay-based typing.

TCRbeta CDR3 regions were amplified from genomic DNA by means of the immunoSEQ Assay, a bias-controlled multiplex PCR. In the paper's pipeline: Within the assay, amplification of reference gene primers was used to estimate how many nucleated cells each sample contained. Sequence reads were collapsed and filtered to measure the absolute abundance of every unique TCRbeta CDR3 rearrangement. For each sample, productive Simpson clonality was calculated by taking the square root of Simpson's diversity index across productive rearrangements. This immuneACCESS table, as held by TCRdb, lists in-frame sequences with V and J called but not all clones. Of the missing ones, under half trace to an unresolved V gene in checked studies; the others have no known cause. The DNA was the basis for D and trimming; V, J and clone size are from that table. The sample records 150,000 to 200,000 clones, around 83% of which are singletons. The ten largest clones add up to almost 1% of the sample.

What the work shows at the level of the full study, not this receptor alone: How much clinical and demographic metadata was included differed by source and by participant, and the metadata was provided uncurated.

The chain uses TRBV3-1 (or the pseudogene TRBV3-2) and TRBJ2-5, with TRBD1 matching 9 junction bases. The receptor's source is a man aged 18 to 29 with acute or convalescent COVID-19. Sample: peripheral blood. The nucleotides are TGTGCCAGCAGCCCCCGGGACAGGGAGTCGGAATTTGCCCAAGAGACCCAGTACTTC. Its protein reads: CASSPRDRESEFAQETQYF.